This T cell receptor beta chain emerged from a study of human T cells and chemical hapten exposure. Whole-study findings and limits: Having alopecia, donors may respond immunologically unlike healthy people.

Germline V lookup: CDR1 SGHAT, CDR2 FQNNGV. The CDR3 covers 17 residues. The V gene lost 4 bases and the J gene lost 2 bases, with 19 bases spanning the gap. TCRdb itself ran the RACE reads through MiXCR, one entry per CDR3 protein. The table lists approximately 69,000 distinct CDR3 sequences, approximately 10% of them singletons. This clonotype has more than one count but fewer than ten. Its antigen is not known. Time point defined: patch test 2, 6 weeks after DPC sensitization. Treatment here: therapeutic diphenylcyclopropenone sensitization with weekly scalp DPC. The receptor's source is a woman in her forties or fifties with alopecia areata. Some clones in this sample may be carry-over from other donors' samples. The rearrangement uses TRBV11-2 and TRBJ2-3; possibly TRBD1 for D (6 bases). This sample comprised whole blood, obtained in connection with sensitization to the hapten diphenylcyclopropenone (DPC). Here the CDR3 DNA reads TGTGCCAGCAGCTCCGGACAGATTGTGGGGGTCACAGATACGCAGTATTTT. This translates into CASSSGQIVGVTDTQYF.